One sample yielded the 28 T cell receptor beta chains listed below, sequenced in a study of T cells in Graves' hyperthyroidism and ophthalmopathy. The investigators amplified TCR beta CDR3 regions from RNA transcripts. TCR CDR3 underwent first-round RT-PCR with the HTBI primer set. TCRdb redid the calling of the multiplex PCR reads with MiXCR, one entry per CDR3 protein. The sample yields 500,000 to 750,000 distinct CDR3 sequences, 15% to 19% seen once. Sequencing was performed on blood. These receptors originate from a woman in her 30s with Graves' hyperthyroidism.

Points on this clonotype: This may be a read error: a much more frequent sequence differs by one nucleotide. The chain combines TRBV20-1 with TRBJ1-2, with D tentatively TRBD1 (5 bases). V lost 1 base and J 0 bases, leaving 9 bases between the germline ends. The V gene's germline CDR1 is DFQATT and CDR2 SNEGSKA (reference sequence). CDR3 length: 14 amino acids. The DNA of the CDR3 is TGCAGTGCTAGAGGGACACGACCTAACTATGGCTACACCTTC. Translated, it gives CSARGTRPNYGYTF.

This clonotype was seen a few times. V gene TRBV5-1 combines with J gene TRBJ2-7; 14 bases are shared with TRBD2. The CDR3 is 17 residues long. The V segment lost 4 bases and the J segment 2 bases; nucleotides outside the gene matches: 8. CDR1 SGHRS and CDR2 YFSETQ come from the germline V gene. The CDR3 here is CASSVGTSGSRTYEQYF. As DNA, the CDR3 is TGCGCCAGCAGCGTTGGGACTAGCGGGAGTCGGACCTACGAGCAGTACTTC.

In its sample, this clonotype was seen many times. The chain recombines TRBV27 with TRBJ1-1; D not resolved. Germline CDR1 MNHEY, CDR2 SMNVEV (reference sequence). This CDR3 contains 15 residues. Trimming left V 5 bases short and J 0 bases short, with 13 bases between. CDR3: CASSPREGMNTEAFF. For the CDR3, the DNA is TGTGCCAGCAGTCCCCGGGAAGGGATGAACACTGAAGCTTTCTTT.

At least ten counts were recorded for this clonotype. CDR3 sequence (DNA): TGTGCCAGCAGTAAAGGACGGTATACGCAGTATTTT. Its translation: CASSKGRYTQYF. V gene TRBV12-3 or TRBV12-4 combines with J gene TRBJ2-3; D remains ambiguous. V dropped 5 bases and J dropped 7 bases, with 10 bases sitting between them. This CDR3 is 12 amino acids long.

With regard to this clonotype: A single base separates this from a much larger clone, so it may be a read error. This chain uses TRBV12-3 or TRBV12-4 with TRBJ1-5; 7 bases align to TRBD1. The CDR3 spans 15 residues. The junction had 12 bases not matched to a gene; V was cut back by 6 bases and J by 7 bases. CDR3 DNA: TGTGCCAGCAGCTATCCCGGACAGGAGTGGCAGCCCCAGCATTTT. Its protein is CASSYPGQEWQPQHF.

As to this clonotype: A junction boundary mismatches the germline segment, possibly from a read error. The chain combines TRBV6-1 with TRBJ1-2; 8 bases are shared with TRBD1. The CDR3 runs 14 residues. Germline CDR1 MNHNS, CDR2 SASEGT. CDR3 in DNA: TGTGCCAGCAGAAACATCCAGGGGGCTTGGGGCTACGCCTTC. Its translation: CASRNIQGAWGYAF.

This clonotype was seen at least ten times. The chain's CDR3 is CASRDHNQPQHF. Written as DNA, the CDR3 is TGTGCCAGCAGGGATCACAATCAGCCCCAGCATTTT. This chain joins TRBV28 and TRBJ1-5; D not resolved. The germline V gene has CDR1 MDHEN and CDR2 SYDVKM. Trimming pared 6 bases from V and 3 bases from J, leaving 6 bases between. CDR3 length: 12 amino acids.

There are many counts of this clonotype. The gene calls are TRBV7-3 and TRBJ1-1; D not resolved. Trimming took off 4 bases at V and 1 base at J, with 7 bases between the two ends. Germline V CDR1 and CDR2: SGHTA, FQGTGA. CDR3 length equals 13 residues. The CDR3 DNA reads as TGTGCCAGCAGCTCAGATTGGAACACTGAAGCTTTCTTT. As protein: CASSSDWNTEAFF.

Ten or more counts support this clonotype. V is TRBV2 and J is TRBJ2-7; 10 nucleotides match TRBD2. From germline, CDR1 is SNHLY and CDR2 FYNNEI. Germline trimming cut 7 bases from V and 4 bases from J; bases unmatched to any gene: 10. This CDR3 region has 15 residues. The CDR3 region has the DNA TGTGCCAGCACCTTGATAGCGGGAGGTCGGTACGAGCAGTACTTC. This sequence encodes CASTLIAGGRYEQYF.

This clonotype was recorded at least ten times. The rearrangement joins TRBV11-2 to TRBJ1-6; 10 bases fit TRBD1. The CDR3 has 14 residues. After removal of 5 bases from V and 7 bases from J, the junction contained 2 bases not matched to a gene. Germline V gene sequence: CDR1 SGHAT, CDR2 FQNNGV. For the CDR3, the DNA is TGTGCCAGCAGCGAGGGACAGGGGAATTCACCCCTCCACTTT. This encodes CASSEGQGNSPLHF.

Many counts were recorded for this clonotype. This rearrangement joins TRBV20-1 to TRBJ2-7, with D perhaps TRBD1 (6 bases). The CDR3 has 16 residues. Germline CDR1 reads DFQATT; CDR2 reads SNEGSKA (reference sequence). Trimming took 6 bases from V and 0 from J, leaving 21 bases between them. The CDR3: CSADDLRGQSSYEQYF. The CDR3 DNA is TGCAGTGCCGATGACCTCAGGGGCCAGAGCTCCTACGAGCAGTACTTC.

V gene TRBV4-3 combines with J gene TRBJ1-5, with unresolved D. CDR3 length: 14 amino acids. Trimming pared 3 bases from V and 0 bases from J, leaving 6 bases between. CDR1 is LGHNA, CDR2 YSLEER, per germline. The CDR3, as DNA: TGCGCCAGCAGCCATGATATTAGCAATCAGCCCCAGCATTTT. Protein sequence: CASSHDISNQPQHF.

This clonotype was detected many times. The rearrangement links TRBV20-1 to TRBJ2-5; TRBD2 matches at 7 bases. The V gene end was trimmed by 6 bases and the J gene end by 4 bases; junction bases not matched to a gene: 11. The germline V gene encodes CDR1 DFQATT and CDR2 SNEGSKA (reference sequence). This CDR3 contains 14 residues. The CDR3 reads CSAPRGGPSETQYF. DNA of the CDR3: TGCAGTGCCCCCCGGGGAGGGCCTTCAGAGACCCAGTACTTC.

This clonotype has only a few counts. The chain employs TRBV7-6 and TRBJ2-1, with 13 bases aligning to TRBD2. Germline V lookup: CDR1 SGHVS, CDR2 FNYEAQ. V shed 3 bases and J 9 bases; nucleotides not matched to a gene: 8. This CDR3 region has 16 residues. The CDR3 DNA is TGTGCCAGCAGCTTCTCTTGGACTAGCGGGAGTAGTGAGCAGTTCTTC. This gives the protein CASSFSWTSGSSEQFF.

This clonotype occurred a few times. This chain connects TRBV3-1 to TRBJ1-5; D not certain. CDR3 length: 12 residues. V was cut by 4 bases and J by 4 bases, with 5 bases left in between. The germline V gene has CDR1 LGHDT and CDR2 YNNKEL (reference sequence). CDR3 in DNA: TGTGCCAGCAGCCGACAAAATCAGCCCCAGCATTTT. Translation: CASSRQNQPQHF.

This clonotype was detected a few times. The chain links TRBV18 to TRBJ1-2; 9 nucleotides align to TRBD1. The V gene's germline CDR1 is KGHSH and CDR2 LQKENI. The CDR3 is made up of 14 amino acids. V trimming: 3 bases; J trimming: 6 bases; junction bases outside the gene matches: 5. The CDR3 DNA reads as TGTGCCAGCTCACCTACGACAGGGGGGGATGGCTACACCTTC. Translation gives CASSPTTGGDGYTF.

This chain joins TRBV20-1 and TRBJ2-2; possible D gene TRBD2, 7 bases. From germline, CDR1 is DFQATT and CDR2 SNEGSKA (reference sequence). There are 15 residues in the CDR3. Trimming pared 8 bases from V and 7 bases from J, leaving 23 bases between. CDR3 residues: CSSYRESSGVGELFF. Here the CDR3 DNA reads TGCAGTTCTTACAGGGAAAGCAGCGGGGTCGGGGAGCTGTTTTTT.

This clonotype was observed a few times. This likely comes from a read error, as the CDR3 has no conserved phenylalanine or tryptophan at its end. CDR3 sequence: CSARDSAGASSYNEQFS. DNA of the CDR3: TGCAGTGCTAGAGATTCGGCGGGAGCCAGCTCCTACAATGAGCAGTTCTCC. The J gene is TRBJ2-1, the V gene TRBV20-1; 7 bases match TRBD2. CDR3 length: 17 residues. The ends lost 0 bases at V and 0 bases at J; junction bases unmatched: 8. The germline V gene has CDR1 DFQATT and CDR2 SNEGSKA (reference sequence).

This clonotype has at least ten counts. V usage is TRBV27 and J usage is TRBJ1-2; 9 bases are shared with TRBD1. Germline V gene sequence: CDR1 MNHEY, CDR2 SMNVEV (reference sequence). V dropped 4 bases and J dropped 4; count of bases not matched to a gene: 7. The CDR3 totals 15 residues. For the CDR3, the DNA is TGTGCCAGCAGTTCACAGGGGGCGCTTGCCTATGGCTACACCTTC. Residues: CASSSQGALAYGYTF.

The chain employs TRBV12-3 or TRBV12-4 and TRBJ2-1, with TRBD1 identical over 7 bases. V gave up 2 bases and J gave up 7 bases; unmatched junction bases: 5. This CDR3 is built from 14 residues. The CDR3 DNA follows: TGTGCCAGCAGTTTAAACAGGGGCTGGAATGAGCAGTTCTTC. Its protein is CASSLNRGWNEQFF.

The chain combines TRBV9 with TRBJ2-3; 10 bases are a match to TRBD1. CDR3 size: 17 residues. Germline V gene lookup returns CDR1 SGDLS and CDR2 YYNGEE. Trimming took 2 bases from V and 3 from J; bases not matched to a gene: 9. The CDR3 DNA sequence: TGTGCCAGCAGCGTCGAAGGGGGGACAGGGGCAACAGATACGCAGTATTTT. It specifies CASSVEGGTGATDTQYF.

This clonotype appeared a few times. The chain has TRBV20-1 and TRBJ2-1; D possibly corresponds to TRBD1 (6 bases). Germline CDR1 DFQATT, CDR2 SNEGSKA (reference sequence). The CDR3 extends over 20 amino acids. Trimming took 2 bases from V and 8 from J, leaving 34 bases between them. CDR3 protein: CSARSHDRTGTRRVVDEQFF. The CDR3 DNA reads TGCAGTGCTAGATCGCACGATAGAACCGGGACAAGAAGGGTCGTCGATGAGCAGTTCTTC.

The chain links TRBV4-1 to TRBJ2-7; 7 bases map to TRBD2. The V gene end was trimmed by 6 bases and the J gene end by 2 bases; junction bases not matched to a gene: 7. CDR3 length: 14 residues. Germline V CDR1 and CDR2: MGHRA, YSYEKL. This CDR3 reads CASSAGTTAYEQYF. The DNA of the CDR3 is TGCGCCAGCAGTGCGGGGACTACCGCCTACGAGCAGTACTTC.

The table lists this clonotype with many counts. V and J are TRBV9 and TRBJ2-3, with a possible D match to TRBD2 (5 bases). V was cut by 0 bases and J by 2 bases, with 10 bases left in between. Germline loops: CDR1 SGDLS, CDR2 YYNGEE. The CDR3 has 15 amino acids. The CDR3 bases are TGTGCCAGCAGCGTAGGGTTAGCGCACACAGATACGCAGTATTTT. Translated: CASSVGLAHTDTQYF.

This clonotype was seen a few times. The chain couples TRBV4-1 to TRBJ1-1; a weak D match, TRBD1 (5 bases). Trimming pared 3 bases from V and 6 bases from J, leaving 14 bases between. The CDR3 spans 14 residues. Germline V gene lookup returns CDR1 MGHRA and CDR2 YSYEKL. The CDR3 DNA reads TGCGCCAGCAGCCATGCAAGTAAGGGGCCTGAAGCTTTCTTT. This gives the protein CASSHASKGPEAFF.

There are many counts of this clonotype. The rearrangement joins TRBV7-6 to TRBJ2-7; D may be TRBD1 or TRBD2 (5 bases each). Trimming took 4 bases from V and 3 from J, leaving 13 bases between them. Germline V gene data show CDR1 as SGHVS and CDR2 as FNYEAQ. The CDR3 totals 14 residues. Here the CDR3 reads CASSYRDGDYEQYF. DNA for the CDR3: TGTGCCAGCAGCTACCGGGACGGAGACTACGAGCAGTACTTC.

This clonotype appeared a few times. The J gene is TRBJ1-2, the V gene TRBV5-5; D gene ambiguous. The V end was cut by 0 bases, the J end by 4 bases, with 16 bases between. The CDR3 extends over 16 amino acids. The germline gives CDR1 SGHKS, CDR2 YYEKEE (reference sequence). CDR3 loop: CASSLGDFGNLYGYTF. CDR3 bases: TGTGCCAGCAGCTTGGGGGATTTCGGAAACCTCTATGGCTACACCTTC.

In its sample, this clonotype was seen a few times. The V and J genes are TRBV4-3 and TRBJ1-3; D is ambiguous. The CDR3 loop spans 15 amino acids. V was clipped by 0 bases and J by 3 bases, with 9 bases between them. Germline V gene sequence: CDR1 LGHNA, CDR2 YSLEER. This CDR3 reads CASSQDRGYGNTIYF. CDR3 bases: TGCGCCAGCAGCCAAGATCGTGGGTATGGAAACACCATATATTTT.